The 20 T cell receptor beta chains listed next were all sequenced from one sample in a study of T cell repertoires in cytomegalovirus infection. TCRdb processed the reads anew with MiXCR; each CDR3 protein has one entry. Counted here are fewer than 300,000 distinct CDR3 sequences, about 23% occurring once; the ten biggest clones make up around 14%. Sequencing was carried out using PBMCs. The receptors shown here come from a human donor in good health (CMV status not recorded). Some clones in this sample may be carry-over from other donors' samples.

This chain joins TRBV7-2 and TRBJ1-1, with D perhaps matching TRBD1 (6 bases). The germline CDR1 and CDR2 sequences are SGHTA and FQGNSA. Trimming stripped 2 bases from V and 4 bases from J, with 14 bases between. This CDR3 contains 15 residues. CDR3 coding DNA: TGTGCCAGCAGCTTATCCGCGGTACAGGGCACTGAAGCTTTCTTT. Amino acids: CASSLSAVQGTEAFF.

Of note for this clonotype: The germline gene is not matched at one end of the junction; a read error may be the cause. The rearrangement joins TRBV7-9 to TRBJ2-1, with 8 bases matching TRBD1. This CDR3 has 16 amino acids. Germline V gene sequence: CDR1 SEHNR, CDR2 FQNEAQ (reference sequence). CDR3 loop: CASSGTGGDGINGQFF. CDR3 coding DNA: TGTGCCAGCAGCGGGACAGGAGGGGACGGCATCAATGGGCAGTTCTTC.

This clonotype was counted at least ten times. V gene TRBV11-3 combines with J gene TRBJ2-2, with D unresolved. Trimming left V 4 bases short and J 3 bases short, with 3 bases between. Per germline, CDR1 SGHNT and CDR2 YENEEA. This CDR3 region has 12 residues. Here the CDR3 reads CASSSHTGELFF. The CDR3 DNA reads TGTGCCAGCAGCTCACACACCGGGGAGCTGTTTTTT. Based on the CDR3 plus reference TRBV11-3 and TRBJ2-2, the full variable domain is EAGVVQSPRYKIIEKKQPVAFWCNPISGHNTLYWYLQNLGQGPELLIRYENEEAVDDSQLPKDRFSAERLKGVDSTLKIQPAELGDSAVYLCASSSHTGELFFGEGSRLTVL.

The sample holds a few counts of this clonotype. CDR3 coding DNA: TGCAGCGTTGGGGGGGCAGGGGGCTTAGGCACAGATACGCAGTATTTT. It specifies CSVGGAGGLGTDTQYF. The chain links TRBV29-1 to TRBJ2-3; 8 bases line up with TRBD1. Trimming took 4 bases from V and 1 from J; bases not matched to a gene: 10. Germline CDR1 and CDR2: SQVTM and ANQGSEA. The length of the CDR3 is 16 residues.

The J gene is TRBJ2-5, the V gene TRBV7-4, with 13 bases identical to TRBD2. The CDR3 loop spans 19 amino acids. Germline trimming cut 5 bases from V and 0 bases from J; bases unmatched to any gene: 12. Germline V CDR1 and CDR2: SGHVT, SQSDAQ. DNA of the CDR3: TGTGCCAGCAGCACGCGACTAGCGGGGGGCGACGGGTACCAAGAGACCCAGTACTTC. This codes for CASSTRLAGGDGYQETQYF.

This clonotype came up a few times. The chain joins TRBV7-9 to TRBJ1-2; D is perhaps TRBD1 (5 bases). CDR3 length equals 13 residues. The germline V and J ends were trimmed by 1 base and 10 bases, with 13 bases remaining between them. CDR1 and CDR2 from the germline V gene are SEHNR and FQNEAQ (reference sequence). The CDR3 DNA is TGTGCCAGCAGCTTAGGATCCAGGGTGGACTACACCTTC. Its translation is CASSLGSRVDYTF.

A few counts support this clonotype. This chain uses TRBV7-2 with TRBJ2-7; 12 bases fit TRBD2. Germline V CDR1 and CDR2: SGHTA, FQGNSA. Unmatched junction bases numbered 12, after V lost 5 bases and J lost 4 bases. CDR3 length: 17 residues. The CDR3 region is CASSQNLQLAGGYEQYF. DNA of the CDR3: TGTGCCAGCAGCCAAAACCTTCAACTAGCGGGAGGATACGAGCAGTACTTC.

This clonotype was detected only a few times. This chain uses TRBV6-2 or TRBV6-3 with TRBJ2-1; D might be TRBD1 (5 bases). The germline V and J ends were trimmed by 0 bases and 14 bases, with 14 bases remaining between them. Germline V CDR1 and CDR2: MNHEY, SVGEGT. The CDR3 has 13 residues. CDR3 coding DNA: TGTGCCAGCAGTTACTCCAAACAGGCAGCAGAGTTCTTC. This encodes CASSYSKQAAEFF.

This clonotype was detected many times. DNA for the CDR3: TGTGCCAGCAGCTTATGGACAGGTGGGACGCAGTATTTT. This gives the protein CASSLWTGGTQYF. The chain joins TRBV7-2 to TRBJ2-3; TRBD1 matches 7 bases. The ends lost 2 bases at V and 9 bases at J; junction bases unmatched: 5. The germline V gene encodes CDR1 SGHTA and CDR2 FQGNSA. The CDR3 spans 13 residues.

The chain links TRBV2 to TRBJ1-4; 10 positions match TRBD1. From germline, CDR1 is SNHLY and CDR2 FYNNEI. V lost 7 bases and J lost 7; bases outside the gene matches: 6. This CDR3 comprises 14 residues. The CDR3 nucleotides read TGTGCCAGCACTGGGGGGACAGGGGTTGAAAAACTGTTTTTT. It specifies CASTGGTGVEKLFF.

This chain connects TRBV6-1 to TRBJ1-2; 8 bases match TRBD1. V lost 8 bases, J lost 1 base, and 6 bases stayed unmatched. The V gene's germline CDR1 is MNHNS and CDR2 SASEGT. The CDR3 totals 14 residues. The CDR3 protein is CASAGGVNNYGYTF. The CDR3 nucleotides read TGTGCCAGCGCAGGGGGCGTAAATAACTATGGCTACACCTTC.

The gene calls are TRBV6-2 or TRBV6-3 and TRBJ1-5; no clear D gene. V was shortened by 6 bases and J by 6 bases, with 6 bases between the two germline ends. This CDR3 spans 11 amino acids. The V gene's germline CDR1 is MNHEY and CDR2 SVGEGT. As DNA, the CDR3 is TGTGCCAGCAGGTCGGGTCAGCCCCAGCATTTT. Its translation: CASRSGQPQHF.

This clonotype was found a few times. The rearrangement uses TRBV6-2 or TRBV6-3 and TRBJ2-7; 10 positions match TRBD2. CDR3 length equals 17 residues. V dropped 6 bases and J dropped 0; count of bases not matched to a gene: 11. The germline V gene has CDR1 MNHEY and CDR2 SVGEGT. The CDR3 bases are TGTGCCAGCAGCCCCGCCCTCGGACTAGCGGTCTCCTACGAGCAGTACTTC. Amino acids: CASSPALGLAVSYEQYF.

There are a few counts of this clonotype. J is TRBJ1-4 and V is TRBV7-9; tentatively, D is TRBD1 (5 bases). The CDR3 runs 14 residues. In germline, CDR1 is SEHNR, CDR2 FQNEAQ (reference sequence). Trimming cost V 5 bases and J 15 bases, with 22 bases left between them. CDR3 amino acids: CASSPRSAVGDLFF. The DNA for the CDR3 is TGTGCCAGCAGCCCCCGTTCGGCGGTAGGGGACTTGTTTTTT.

V gene TRBV4-3 combines with J gene TRBJ2-4; D is perhaps TRBD1 or TRBD2 (6 bases each). The V gene's germline CDR1 is LGHNA and CDR2 YSLEER. The CDR3 consists of 15 residues. Trimming removed 4 bases at V and 5 bases at J, with 15 bases between. The CDR3 region has the DNA TGCGCCAGCAGCCGGGTGGGGGGCGAGGAAAACATTCAGTACTTC. Protein: CASSRVGGEENIQYF.

This clonotype was counted at least ten times. The chain joins TRBV7-2 to TRBJ2-3; 16 bases agree with TRBD2. The CDR3 is made up of 16 amino acids. Germline CDR1 and CDR2: SGHTA and FQGNSA. V lost 5 bases, J lost 5 bases, and 4 bases stayed unmatched. The CDR3 DNA reads as TGTGCCAGCAGCCCGGGGACTAGCGGGAGGGGAGATACGCAGTATTTT. Its protein product is CASSPGTSGRGDTQYF.

The table lists this clonotype with a few counts. A read error may produce the germline difference seen at one junction end. The V gene is TRBV2, the J gene TRBJ1-2; TRBD1 agrees at 8 bases. The CDR3 consists of 14 residues. CDR1 SNHLY and CDR2 FYNNEI come from the germline V gene. CDR3 in DNA: TGTGCCAGCAGGGTTGCCGGGACAGGAACTCTACTTGCCTTC. It codes for CASRVAGTGTLLAF.

The rearrangement uses TRBV28 and TRBJ2-7; D unresolved. The germline V gene encodes CDR1 MDHEN and CDR2 SYDVKM. With 7 bases removed from V and 5 bases from J, the gap between germline ends came to 9 bases. This CDR3 has 11 amino acids. The CDR3 DNA follows: TGTGCCAGCACAGGCCCCAACGAGCAGTACTTC. It translates to CASTGPNEQYF.

This clonotype turned up a few times. This chain joins TRBV28 and TRBJ1-6; D perhaps matches TRBD1 (6 bases). The length of the CDR3 is 13 residues. CDR1 and CDR2 from the germline V gene are MDHEN and SYDVKM. Trimming cost V 6 bases and J 10 bases, with 13 bases left between them. CDR3 nucleotide sequence: TGTGCCAGCAGAGAGACAGGTGGATCACCCCTCCACTTT. This gives the protein CASRETGGSPLHF.

This clonotype showed up just a few times. This chain joins TRBV28 and TRBJ2-7, with TRBD1 as a possible D gene (5 bases). This CDR3 is 15 amino acids long. V was trimmed by 6 bases and J by 1 base, leaving 16 bases between them. The germline gives CDR1 MDHEN, CDR2 SYDVKM. CDR3 in DNA: TGTGCCAGCAGCCCCCCGACAGTGGGATCCTACGAGCAGTACTTC. The encoded protein is CASSPPTVGSYEQYF. The complete variable domain, with remaining parts taken from reference TRBV28 and TRBJ2-7, reads DVKVTQSSRYLVKRTGEKVFLECVQDMDHENMFWYRQDPGLGLRLIYFSYDVKMKEKGDIPEGYSVSREKKERFSLILESASTNQTSMYLCASSPPTVGSYEQYFGPGTRLTVT.